Following are 23 T cell receptor beta chains from one sample sequenced in a study of CD8 T cells in Susac syndrome. cDNA came from roughly 0.5 to 1 ug RNA primed by random hexamers. TCRdb fed the immunoSEQ multiplex PCR reads into MiXCR, producing one record per CDR3 protein. The sample has 250,000 to 300,000 distinct CDR3 sequences; 85% are singletons. Sequencing was performed on CD8+ T cells from PBMCs. The origin of the receptors is a human donor with multiple sclerosis.

The rearrangement joins TRBV4-1 to TRBJ2-1; the D gene is possibly TRBD2 (6 bases). V lost 3 bases and J 4 bases, leaving 19 bases between the germline ends. Germline CDR1 is MGHRA and CDR2 is YSYEKL. CDR3 length: 17 amino acids. CDR3: CASSQDRGIRVYNEQFF. CDR3 bases: TGCGCCAGCAGCCAGGACCGCGGGATACGAGTATACAATGAGCAGTTCTTC.

The chain's CDR3 is CTSSNTLAGNRETQYF. As DNA, the CDR3 is TGCACCAGCAGCAATACTCTAGCGGGCAACAGAGAGACCCAGTACTTC. The V call is TRBV1, the J call TRBJ2-5; TRBD2 is the table's D call and was not checked against the DNA. TRBV1 is a documented pseudogene. The CDR3 is made up of 16 amino acids.

To note about this clonotype: One junction end disagrees with the germline gene, perhaps due to a read error. V is TRBV20-1 and J is TRBJ2-7; a weak D match, TRBD2 (6 bases). The germline gives CDR1 DFQATT, CDR2 SNEGSKA (reference sequence). This CDR3 has 15 amino acids. The CDR3 bases are TGCAGTGCTAGAGTTGTGGGGGGAAGATCCTCCGAGCAGTACTTC. Translation: CSARVVGGRSSEQYF.

V is TRBV20-1 and J is TRBJ2-7; 7 bases agree with TRBD2. Germline V gene sequence: CDR1 DFQATT, CDR2 SNEGSKA (reference sequence). J lost 0 bases, V lost 0 bases, and 8 bases had no gene match. There are 16 residues in the CDR3. CDR3 amino acids: CSAREGAGAFSYEQYF. In DNA, the CDR3 is TGCAGTGCTAGAGAAGGCGCGGGAGCCTTCTCCTACGAGCAGTACTTC.

V and J are TRBV20-1 and TRBJ1-2; D remains unclear. The CDR3 is 13 residues long. Trimming removed 3 bases from V and 1 base from J, with 9 bases in between. Germline CDR1 is DFQATT and CDR2 is SNEGSKA (reference sequence). This CDR3 reads CSARLILNYGYTF. The CDR3 nucleotides are TGCAGTGCTAGGCTCATCCTTAACTATGGCTACACCTTC.

Only a few counts were recorded for this clonotype. The V gene is TRBV6-5, the J gene TRBJ1-4; 10 positions match TRBD1. There are 16 residues in the CDR3. Germline CDR1 reads MNHEY; CDR2 reads SVGAGI. Trimming cost V 2 bases and J 0 bases; bases outside gene matches: 0. The CDR3 region is CASSYGQGATNEKLFF. In DNA, the CDR3 is TGTGCCAGCAGTTACGGACAGGGGGCAACTAATGAAAAACTGTTTTTT.

This clonotype was counted a few times. The genes are TRBV4-3 and TRBJ2-2, with 7 bases aligning to TRBD2. V lost 0 bases, J lost 0 bases, and 7 bases stayed unmatched. The germline gives CDR1 LGHNA, CDR2 YSLEER. The length of the CDR3 is 18 residues. Written as DNA, the CDR3 is TGCGCCAGCAGCCAAGATTCGGTAGCGGGCTCGAACACCGGGGAGCTGTTTTTT. Translation: CASSQDSVAGSNTGELFF.

This clonotype was counted a single time. The J gene is TRBJ2-1, the V gene TRBV6-5; D is perhaps TRBD2 (6 bases). The CDR3 covers 15 residues. Germline V gene sequence: CDR1 MNHEY, CDR2 SVGAGI. Trimming shortened V by 3 bases and J by 3 bases, and 12 bases separated the two germline ends. CDR3 sequence reads: CASSYGPGDYNEQFF. The CDR3 nucleotides are TGTGCCAGCAGTTATGGACCGGGGGACTACAATGAGCAGTTCTTC.

The chain uses TRBV9 and TRBJ2-7; 9 positions agree with TRBD1. Losses at the gene ends were 4 bases for V and 0 bases for J; bases not matched to a gene: 2. Germline lookup yields CDR1 SGDLS and CDR2 YYNGEE. The CDR3 length is 14 residues. This CDR3 reads CASSTQGASYEQYF. The CDR3 region has the DNA TGTGCCAGCAGCACACAGGGGGCCTCCTACGAGCAGTACTTC.

This clonotype was seen a few times. V usage is TRBV7-2 and J usage is TRBJ2-7; D is uncertain. Looked up from germline, CDR1 is SGHTA and CDR2 is FQGNSA. The CDR3 extends over 13 amino acids. Trimming removed 2 bases from V and 3 bases from J, with 8 bases in between. The CDR3 protein is CASSLFPIYEQYF. In nucleotides, the CDR3 is TGTGCCAGCAGCTTATTTCCAATCTACGAGCAGTACTTC.

V and J are TRBV6-2 or TRBV6-3 and TRBJ1-5; no clear D. The CDR3 spans 15 residues. In germline, CDR1 is MNHEY, CDR2 SVGEGT. V lost 4 bases, J lost 4 bases, and 14 bases lay in between. In DNA, the CDR3 is TGTGCCAGCAGTTGGAACGGACGGACTAATCAGCCCCAGCATTTT. Translating gives CASSWNGRTNQPQHF.

J is TRBJ1-1 and V is TRBV7-9, with 8 bases fitting TRBD1. The CDR3 sequence is 14 residues long. The V gene end was trimmed by 8 bases and the J gene end by 2 bases; junction bases not matched to a gene: 7. The germline gives CDR1 SEHNR, CDR2 FQNEAQ (reference sequence). The CDR3 DNA reads as TGTGCCAGCCTTAGACAGGGGATAAACACTGAAGCTTTCTTT. This encodes CASLRQGINTEAFF.

This rearrangement joins TRBV20-1 to TRBJ2-7; D is unresolved. The CDR3 consists of 13 residues. Germline lookup yields CDR1 DFQATT and CDR2 SNEGSKA (reference sequence). V lost 5 bases and J 0 bases, leaving 11 bases between the germline ends. Written as DNA, the CDR3 is TGCAGTGCTCCCGACACCCACTCCTACGAGCAGTACTTC. Translating gives CSAPDTHSYEQYF.

This rearrangement joins TRBV6-2 or TRBV6-3 to TRBJ2-1; 10 nucleotides agree with TRBD2. The CDR3 runs to 13 residues. The germline CDR1 and CDR2 sequences are MNHEY and SVGEGT. The J segment lost 7 bases and the V segment lost 7 bases, leaving 4 bases of the junction unmatched. CDR3 DNA: TGTGCCAGCACTAGCGGGAGTCAGAATGAGCAGTTCTTC. Translating gives CASTSGSQNEQFF.

The chain joins TRBV5-1 to TRBJ2-7; TRBD2 agrees at 8 bases. Trimming removed 6 bases from V and 5 bases from J; junction bases left unmatched: 13. Per germline, CDR1 SGHRS and CDR2 YFSETQ. This CDR3 has 15 residues. This CDR3 reads CASTGALSGSDEQYF. The CDR3 coding sequence is TGCGCCAGCACCGGGGCCCTCAGCGGGAGTGACGAGCAGTACTTC.

V gene TRBV12-3 or TRBV12-4 combines with J gene TRBJ1-5; D remains ambiguous. Trimming cost V 2 bases and J 7 bases, with 15 bases left between them. The CDR3 is 15 amino acids. The CDR3 bases are TGTGCCAGCAGTTTAAACGAGGAGTTCGGGCAGCCCCAGCATTTT. As protein: CASSLNEEFGQPQHF.

The chain recombines TRBV20-1 with TRBJ2-7; 14 positions match TRBD2. This CDR3 is 16 amino acids long. Germline lookup yields CDR1 DFQATT and CDR2 SNEGSKA (reference sequence). V lost 5 bases and J lost 3; bases outside the gene matches: 9. The CDR3 loop reads CSAAQTSGRDNYEQYF. As DNA, the CDR3 is TGCAGTGCTGCCCAGACTAGCGGGAGGGATAACTACGAGCAGTACTTC.

J is TRBJ1-1 and V is TRBV4-3, with a weak D call TRBD1 (5 bases). With 0 bases removed from V and 3 bases from J, the gap between germline ends came to 23 bases. Germline V gives CDR1 LGHNA, CDR2 YSLEER. The length of the CDR3 is 19 residues. The CDR3 here is CASSQEHGPAGKRYTEAFF. The CDR3 DNA reads TGCGCCAGCAGCCAAGAACATGGTCCGGCAGGGAAGAGGTACACTGAAGCTTTCTTT.

This clonotype showed up just once. V gene TRBV30 combines with J gene TRBJ2-7, with D possibly called TRBD1 or TRBD2 (5 bases each). Germline V lookup: CDR1 GTSNPN, CDR2 SVGIG (reference sequence). The CDR3 has 13 residues. V was pared by 2 bases and J by 6 bases, with 14 bases between. The CDR3 is CAWSFLGAGEQYF. The DNA for the CDR3 is TGTGCCTGGAGTTTCTTAGGGGCGGGCGAGCAGTACTTC.

A single count supports this clonotype. The chain combines TRBV24-1 with TRBJ2-7, with TRBD1 as a possible D gene (6 bases). There are 13 residues in the CDR3. The germline gives CDR1 KGHDR, CDR2 SFDVKD. V lost 3 bases, J lost 3 bases, and 8 bases lay in between. The CDR3 DNA reads TGTGCCACCAGTGATGGACAGATCTACGAGCAGTACTTC. Its translation is CATSDGQIYEQYF.

The genes are TRBV20-1 and TRBJ1-5; unclear D gene. Germline values: CDR1 DFQATT, CDR2 SNEGSKA (reference sequence). The CDR3 consists of 18 residues. With 2 bases removed from V and 0 bases from J, the gap between germline ends came to 20 bases. In DNA form, the CDR3 reads TGCAGTGCTAGAATAAGCCGACCCGGGTCTTATAGCAATCAGCCCCAGCATTTT. Translated, it gives CSARISRPGSYSNQPQHF.

The chain couples TRBV27 to TRBJ2-7, with D hard to call. Germline V gene lookup returns CDR1 MNHEY and CDR2 SMNVEV (reference sequence). CDR3 length: 13 residues. V was clipped by 6 bases and J by 3 bases, with 12 bases between them. This chain's CDR3 is CASSRTNSYEQYF. CDR3 DNA: TGTGCCAGCAGCAGGACGAACAGCTACGAGCAGTACTTC.

The chain couples TRBV21-1 to TRBJ2-7. TRBV21-1 is a pseudogene. The length of the CDR3 is 10 residues. The CDR3 region has the DNA TGTGCCAGCAACGGGTCCGAGCAGTACTTC. It translates to CASNGSEQYF.